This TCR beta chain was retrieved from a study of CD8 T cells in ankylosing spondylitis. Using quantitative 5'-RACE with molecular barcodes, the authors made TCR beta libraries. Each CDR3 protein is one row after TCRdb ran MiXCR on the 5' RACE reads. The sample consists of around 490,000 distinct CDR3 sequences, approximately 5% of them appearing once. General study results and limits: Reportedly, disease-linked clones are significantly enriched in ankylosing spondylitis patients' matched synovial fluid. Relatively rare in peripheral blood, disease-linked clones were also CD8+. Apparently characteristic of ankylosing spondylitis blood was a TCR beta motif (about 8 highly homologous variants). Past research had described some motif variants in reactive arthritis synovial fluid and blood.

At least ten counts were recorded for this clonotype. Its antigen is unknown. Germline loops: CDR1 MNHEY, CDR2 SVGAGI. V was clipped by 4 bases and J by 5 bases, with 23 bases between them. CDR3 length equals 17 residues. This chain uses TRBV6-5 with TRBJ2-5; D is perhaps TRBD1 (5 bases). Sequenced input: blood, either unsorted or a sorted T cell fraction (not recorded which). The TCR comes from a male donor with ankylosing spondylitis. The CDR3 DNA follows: TGTGCCAGCAGTTTTTTGCAATGGCAGGCTGCAGGGGAGACCCAGTACTTC. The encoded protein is CASSFLQWQAAGETQYF.